One and the same sample provided the 9 T cell receptor beta chains below, sequenced in a study of radiation and T cells in renal cell carcinoma. Here immunoSEQ multiplex PCR was the method, and the copy in TCRdb shows in-frame clones only, minus some. The sample shows some 120,000 clones, about four fifths of them seen only once. This sample's time point: baseline pretreatment blood. As for treatment: 15 Gy SBRT to primary tumor, nephrectomy 4 weeks later. The specimen was blood, collected from a patient whose treatment included radiotherapy and nephrectomy. The receptors shown here come from a woman in her sixties or seventies with renal cell carcinoma.

The genes are TRBV15 and TRBJ1-2; a possible D gene is TRBD1 (6 bases). The V end was cut by 0 bases, the J end by 4 bases, with 12 bases between. CDR1 is LNHNV, CDR2 YYDKDF, per germline (reference sequence). The CDR3 has 15 amino acids. The CDR3 reads CATSRELGGFYGYTF. The CDR3 DNA follows: TGTGCCACCAGCAGAGAACTGGGGGGCTTCTATGGCTACACCTTC.

The genes are TRBV19 and TRBJ1-2; 8 bases are shared with TRBD1. Germline-derived CDR1 and CDR2 are LNHDA and SQIVND (reference sequence). The trim removed 5 bases at V and 4 bases at J, leaving 9 bases unmatched. The CDR3 is 15 amino acids. CDR3 nucleotides: TGTGCCAGTAGTCCCTCTCCGACAGGGGCCTATGGCTACACCTTC. It translates to CASSPSPTGAYGYTF.

The chain uses TRBV4-2 and TRBJ1-6; 7 positions match TRBD1. Germline V lookup: CDR1 LGHNA, CDR2 YNFKEQ. This CDR3 has 16 residues. The V segment lost 0 bases and the J segment 8 bases; nucleotides outside the gene matches: 7. CDR3 amino acids: CASSQDRGLVDSPLHF. CDR3 coding DNA: TGTGCCAGCAGCCAAGATAGGGGGCTGGTTGATTCACCCCTCCACTTT.

The gene calls are TRBV19 and TRBJ1-2; no firm D call. The CDR3 length is 15 residues. Germline V gene sequence: CDR1 LNHDA, CDR2 SQIVND (reference sequence). V was shortened by 4 bases and J by 6 bases, with 18 bases between the two germline ends. CDR3 loop: CASSTPRPKGHGYTF. For the CDR3, the DNA is TGTGCCAGTAGTACCCCCCGGCCGAAAGGACATGGCTACACCTTC.

This chain uses TRBV6-5 with TRBJ2-7, with 7 bases lining up with TRBD2. CDR3 length: 15 amino acids. V lost 2 bases, J lost 0 bases, and 4 bases stayed unmatched. CDR1 is MNHEY, CDR2 SVGAGI, per germline. CDR3 protein: CASSYGLADSYEQYF. For the CDR3, the DNA is TGTGCCAGCAGTTACGGGCTAGCGGACTCCTACGAGCAGTACTTC.

The chain combines TRBV19 with TRBJ2-5, with 7 bases identical to TRBD2. The V and J ends lost 6 bases and 5 bases, in that order; junction bases with no gene match: 6. The CDR3 contains 13 residues. Germline V CDR1 and CDR2: LNHDA, SQIVND (reference sequence). The CDR3 region has the DNA TGTGCCAGTAGAAGGGGAGGGGAGGAGACCCAGTACTTC. Amino acids: CASRRGGEETQYF.

CDR3 region: CASSPRTGRIDTEAFF. The CDR3, as DNA: TGTGCCAGCAGCCCTCGGACAGGGAGAATTGACACTGAAGCTTTCTTT. The V and J genes are TRBV5-8 and TRBJ1-1, with TRBD1 matching over 8 bases. V shed 4 bases, J shed 3 bases, and the junction held 11 bases outside the gene matches. Per the germline V gene, CDR1 is SGHTS and CDR2 is YDEGEE. This CDR3 is built from 16 residues.

V and J are TRBV7-6 and TRBJ2-1; 7 nucleotides align to TRBD2. The germline V gene has CDR1 SGHVS and CDR2 FNYEAQ. This CDR3 has 15 amino acids. V dropped 1 base and J dropped 7; count of bases not matched to a gene: 7. This CDR3 is CASSLVAREDNEQFF. CDR3 bases: TGTGCCAGCAGCTTAGTAGCCCGGGAGGATAATGAGCAGTTCTTC.

The chain combines TRBV6-5 with TRBJ2-5; 7 bases fit TRBD1. The CDR3 is made up of 15 amino acids. Per the germline V gene, CDR1 is MNHEY and CDR2 is SVGAGI. Trimming cost V 4 bases and J 5 bases; bases outside gene matches: 10. CDR3: CASSSLDRVSETQYF. As DNA, the CDR3 is TGTGCCAGCAGTTCATTAGACAGGGTGTCCGAGACCCAGTACTTC.